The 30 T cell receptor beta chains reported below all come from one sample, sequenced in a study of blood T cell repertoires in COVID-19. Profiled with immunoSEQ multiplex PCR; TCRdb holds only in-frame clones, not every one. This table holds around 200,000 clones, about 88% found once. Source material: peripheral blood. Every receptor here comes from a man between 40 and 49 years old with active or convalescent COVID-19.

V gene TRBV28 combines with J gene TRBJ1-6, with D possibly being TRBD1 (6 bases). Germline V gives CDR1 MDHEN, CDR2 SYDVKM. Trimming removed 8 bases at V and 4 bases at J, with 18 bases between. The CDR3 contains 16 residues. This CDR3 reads CASLPQGILYNSPLHF. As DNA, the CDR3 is TGTGCCAGCCTTCCTCAGGGGATACTTTATAATTCACCCCTCCACTTT.

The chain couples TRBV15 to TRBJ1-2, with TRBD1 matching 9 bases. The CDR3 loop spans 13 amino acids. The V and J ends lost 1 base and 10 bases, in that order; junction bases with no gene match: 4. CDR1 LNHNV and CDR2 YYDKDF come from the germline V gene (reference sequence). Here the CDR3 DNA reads TGTGCCACCAGCAGAGGGACAGGGGTGGACTACACCTTC. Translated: CATSRGTGVDYTF.

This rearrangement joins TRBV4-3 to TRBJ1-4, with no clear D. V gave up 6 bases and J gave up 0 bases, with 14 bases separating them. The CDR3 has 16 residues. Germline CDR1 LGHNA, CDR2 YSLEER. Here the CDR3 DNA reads TGCGCCAGCAGTCTCCGTTCGTATGCAACTAATGAAAAACTGTTTTTT. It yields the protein CASSLRSYATNEKLFF.

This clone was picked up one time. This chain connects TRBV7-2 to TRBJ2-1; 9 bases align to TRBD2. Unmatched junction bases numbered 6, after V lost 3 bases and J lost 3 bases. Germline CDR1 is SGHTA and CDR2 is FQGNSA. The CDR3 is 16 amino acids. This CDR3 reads CASSLEGLADYNEQFF. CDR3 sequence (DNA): TGTGCCAGCAGCTTGGAGGGACTAGCAGACTACAATGAGCAGTTCTTC.

CDR3 sequence (DNA): TGCAGTGTGGTGCCCGAGTACGAGCAGTACTTC. Protein: CSVVPEYEQYF. The chain joins TRBV20-1 to TRBJ2-7, with no clear D. This CDR3 region has 11 residues. Germline V lookup: CDR1 DFQATT, CDR2 SNEGSKA (reference sequence). V was cut by 7 bases and J by 4 bases, with 11 bases left in between.

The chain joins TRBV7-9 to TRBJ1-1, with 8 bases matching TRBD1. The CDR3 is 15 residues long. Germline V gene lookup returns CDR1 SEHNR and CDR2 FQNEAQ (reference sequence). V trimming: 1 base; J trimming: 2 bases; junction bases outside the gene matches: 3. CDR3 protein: CASSLGDRSNTEAFF. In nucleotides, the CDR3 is TGTGCCAGCAGCTTAGGGGACAGGAGTAACACTGAAGCTTTCTTT.

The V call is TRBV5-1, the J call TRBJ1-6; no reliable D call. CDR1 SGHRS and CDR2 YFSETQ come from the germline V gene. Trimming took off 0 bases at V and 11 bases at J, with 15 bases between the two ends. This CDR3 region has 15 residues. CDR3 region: CASSLEFGSGTPLHF. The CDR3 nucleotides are TGCGCCAGCAGCTTGGAGTTTGGGTCGGGAACACCCCTCCACTTT.

The CDR3 reads CASSHEGDRGVDATF. The CDR3 region has the DNA TGTGCCAGCAGCCACGAAGGGGACAGGGGCGTAGATGCCACCTTC. The rearrangement uses TRBV5-4 and TRBJ1-2, with 10 bases that match TRBD1. The CDR3 extends over 15 amino acids. Looked up from germline, CDR1 is SGHNT and CDR2 is YYREEE (reference sequence). V was clipped by 4 bases and J by 13 bases; unmatched bases: 16.

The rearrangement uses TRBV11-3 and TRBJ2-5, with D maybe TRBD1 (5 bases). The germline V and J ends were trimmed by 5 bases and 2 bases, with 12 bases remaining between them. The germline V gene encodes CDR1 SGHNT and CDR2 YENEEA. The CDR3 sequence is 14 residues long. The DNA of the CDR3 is TGTGCCAGCAGCCGTAGGGGTGAACAAGAGACCCAGTACTTC. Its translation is CASSRRGEQETQYF.

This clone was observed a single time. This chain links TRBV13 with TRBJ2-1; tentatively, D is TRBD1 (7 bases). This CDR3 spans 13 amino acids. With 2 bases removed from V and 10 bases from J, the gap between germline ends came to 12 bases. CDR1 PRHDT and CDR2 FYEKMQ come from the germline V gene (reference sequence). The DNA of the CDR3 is TGTGCCAGCAGCTTACAGGGGGGATTCGAGCAGTTCTTC. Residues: CASSLQGGFEQFF. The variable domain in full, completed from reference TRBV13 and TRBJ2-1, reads AAGVIQSPRHLIKEKRETATLKCYPIPRHDTVYWYQQGPGQDPQFLISFYEKMQSDKGSIPDRFSAQQFSDYHSELNMSSLELGDSALYFCASSLQGGFEQFFGPGTRLTVL.

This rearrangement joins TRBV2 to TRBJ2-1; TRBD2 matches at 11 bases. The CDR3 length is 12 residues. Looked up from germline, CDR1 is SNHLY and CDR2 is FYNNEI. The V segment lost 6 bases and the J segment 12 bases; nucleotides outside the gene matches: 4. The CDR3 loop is CASSLTSGGQFF. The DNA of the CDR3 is TGTGCCAGCAGCCTCACTAGCGGGGGGCAGTTCTTC. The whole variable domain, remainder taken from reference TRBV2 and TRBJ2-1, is EPEVTQTPSHQVTQMGQEVILRCVPISNHLYFYWYRQILGQKVEFLVSFYNNEISEKSEIFDDQFSVERPDGSNFTLKIRSTKLEDSAMYFCASSLTSGGQFFGPGTRLTVL.

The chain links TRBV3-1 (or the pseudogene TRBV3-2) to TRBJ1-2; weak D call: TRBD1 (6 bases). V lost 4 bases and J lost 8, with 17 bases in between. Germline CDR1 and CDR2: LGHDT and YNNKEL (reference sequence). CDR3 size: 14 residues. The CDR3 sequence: CASSRTANVGGYTF. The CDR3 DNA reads TGTGCCAGCAGCCGGACAGCAAATGTGGGAGGCTACACCTTC.

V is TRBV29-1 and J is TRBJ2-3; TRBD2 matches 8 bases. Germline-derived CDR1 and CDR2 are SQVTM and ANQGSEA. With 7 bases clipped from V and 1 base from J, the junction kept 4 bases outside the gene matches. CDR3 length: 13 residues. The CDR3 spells CSALTSGTDTQYF. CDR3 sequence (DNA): TGCAGCGCCTTGACTAGCGGCACAGATACGCAGTATTTT.

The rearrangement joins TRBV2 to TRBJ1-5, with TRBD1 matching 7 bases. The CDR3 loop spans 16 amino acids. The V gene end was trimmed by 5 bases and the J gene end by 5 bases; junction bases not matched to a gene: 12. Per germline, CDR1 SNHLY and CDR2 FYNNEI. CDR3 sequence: CASSTRQGRRHQPQHF. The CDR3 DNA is TGTGCCAGCAGTACACGACAGGGAAGGCGGCATCAGCCCCAGCATTTT.

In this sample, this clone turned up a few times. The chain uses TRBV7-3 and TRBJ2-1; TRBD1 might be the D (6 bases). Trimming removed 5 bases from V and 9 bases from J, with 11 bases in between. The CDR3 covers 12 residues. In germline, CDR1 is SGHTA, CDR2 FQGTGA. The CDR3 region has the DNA TGTGCCAGCAGCCCACAGGGATCTGAGCAGTTCTTC. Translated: CASSPQGSEQFF. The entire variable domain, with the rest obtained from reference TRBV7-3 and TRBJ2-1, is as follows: GAGVSQTPSNKVTEKGKYVELRCDPISGHTALYWYRQSLGQGPEFLIYFQGTGAADDSGLPNDRFFAVRPEGSVSTLKIQRTERGDSAVYLCASSPQGSEQFFGPGTRLTVL.

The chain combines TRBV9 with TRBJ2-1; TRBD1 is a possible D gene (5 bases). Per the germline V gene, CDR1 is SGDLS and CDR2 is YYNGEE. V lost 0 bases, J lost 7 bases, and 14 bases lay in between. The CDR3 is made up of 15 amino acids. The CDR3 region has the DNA TGTGCCAGCAGCGTAGGAAGGGGTGCCCTAAATGAGCAGTTCTTC. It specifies CASSVGRGALNEQFF.

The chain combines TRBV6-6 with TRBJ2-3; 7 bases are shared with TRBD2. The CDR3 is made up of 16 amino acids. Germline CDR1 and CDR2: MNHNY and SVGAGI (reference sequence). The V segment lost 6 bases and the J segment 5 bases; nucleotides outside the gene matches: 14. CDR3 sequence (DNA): TGTGCCAGCAGAGGCCGAGCGGGGTCAACGGGAGATACGCAGTATTTT. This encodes CASRGRAGSTGDTQYF.

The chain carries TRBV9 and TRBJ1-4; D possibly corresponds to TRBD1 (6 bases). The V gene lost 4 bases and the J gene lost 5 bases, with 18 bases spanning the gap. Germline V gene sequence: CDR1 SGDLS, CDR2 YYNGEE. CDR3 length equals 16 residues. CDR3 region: CASSPYDGGMNEKLFF. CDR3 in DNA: TGTGCCAGCAGCCCCTATGATGGGGGCATGAATGAAAAACTGTTTTTT.

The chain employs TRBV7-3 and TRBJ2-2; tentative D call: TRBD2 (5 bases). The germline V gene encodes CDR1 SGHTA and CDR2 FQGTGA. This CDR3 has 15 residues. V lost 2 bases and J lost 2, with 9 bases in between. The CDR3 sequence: CASSLVPGNTGELFF. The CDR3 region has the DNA TGTGCCAGCAGCTTAGTACCGGGAAACACCGGGGAGCTGTTTTTT.

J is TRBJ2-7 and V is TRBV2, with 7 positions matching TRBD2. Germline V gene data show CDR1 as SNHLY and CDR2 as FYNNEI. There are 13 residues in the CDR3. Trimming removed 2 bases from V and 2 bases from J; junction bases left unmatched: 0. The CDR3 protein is CASSELAAYEQYF. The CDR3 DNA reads TGTGCCAGCAGTGAACTAGCGGCCTACGAGCAGTACTTC.

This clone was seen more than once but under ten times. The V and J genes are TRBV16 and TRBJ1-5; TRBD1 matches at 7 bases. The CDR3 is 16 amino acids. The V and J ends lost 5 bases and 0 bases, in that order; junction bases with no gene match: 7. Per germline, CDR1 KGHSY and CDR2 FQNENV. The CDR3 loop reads CASSRDSAYSNQPQHF. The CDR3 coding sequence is TGTGCCAGCAGCAGGGACAGCGCTTATAGCAATCAGCCCCAGCATTTT.

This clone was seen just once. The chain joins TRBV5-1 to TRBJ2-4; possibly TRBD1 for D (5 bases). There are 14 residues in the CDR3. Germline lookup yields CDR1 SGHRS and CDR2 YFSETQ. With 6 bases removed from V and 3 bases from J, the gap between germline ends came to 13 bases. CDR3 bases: TGCGCCAGCACGCGTTCAGGGTACAAAAACATTCAGTACTTC. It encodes CASTRSGYKNIQYF.

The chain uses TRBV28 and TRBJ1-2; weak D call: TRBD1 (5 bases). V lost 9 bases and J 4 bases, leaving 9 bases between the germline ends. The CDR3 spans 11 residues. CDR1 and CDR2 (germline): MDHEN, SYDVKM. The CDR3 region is CASTGRYGYTF. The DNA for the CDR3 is TGTGCCAGTACAGGTCGCTATGGCTACACCTTC.

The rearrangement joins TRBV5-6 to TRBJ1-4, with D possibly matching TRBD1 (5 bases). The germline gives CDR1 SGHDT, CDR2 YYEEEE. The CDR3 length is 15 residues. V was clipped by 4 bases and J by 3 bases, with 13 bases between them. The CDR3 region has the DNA TGTGCCAGCAGCGCCTCAGGGAAGTCTAATGAAAAACTGTTTTTT. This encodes CASSASGKSNEKLFF.

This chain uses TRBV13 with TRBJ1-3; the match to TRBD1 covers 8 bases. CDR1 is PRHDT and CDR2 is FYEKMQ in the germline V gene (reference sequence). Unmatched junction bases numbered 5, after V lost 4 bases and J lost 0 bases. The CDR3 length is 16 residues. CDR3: CASSSGDRISGNTIYF. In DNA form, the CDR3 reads TGTGCCAGCAGCTCGGGGGACAGGATCTCTGGAAACACCATATATTTT.

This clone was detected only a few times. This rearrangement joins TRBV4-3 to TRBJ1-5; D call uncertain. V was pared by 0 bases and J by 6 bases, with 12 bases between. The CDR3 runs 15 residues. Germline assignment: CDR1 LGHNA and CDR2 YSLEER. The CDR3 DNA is TGCGCCAGCAGCCAAGATTGGAGGGTAGTTCAGCCCCAGCATTTT. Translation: CASSQDWRVVQPQHF.

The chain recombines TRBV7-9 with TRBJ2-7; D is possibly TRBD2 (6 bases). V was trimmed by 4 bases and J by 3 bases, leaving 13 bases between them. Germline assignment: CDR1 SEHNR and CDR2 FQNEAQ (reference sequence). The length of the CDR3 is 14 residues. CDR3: CASSSPLADYEQYF. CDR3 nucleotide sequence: TGTGCCAGCAGCTCCCCCTTAGCGGACTACGAGCAGTACTTC.

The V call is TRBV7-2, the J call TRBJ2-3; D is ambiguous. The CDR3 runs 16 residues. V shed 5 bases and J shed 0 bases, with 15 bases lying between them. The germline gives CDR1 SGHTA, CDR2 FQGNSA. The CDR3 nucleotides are TGTGCCAGCAGCCTCCTTCGTGGGCTCAGCACAGATACGCAGTATTTT. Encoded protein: CASSLLRGLSTDTQYF.

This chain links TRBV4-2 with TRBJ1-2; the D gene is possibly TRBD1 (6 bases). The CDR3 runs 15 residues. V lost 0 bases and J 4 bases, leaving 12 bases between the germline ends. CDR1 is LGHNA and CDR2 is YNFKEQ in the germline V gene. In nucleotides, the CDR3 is TGTGCCAGCAGCCAAGAGGGGACAAGGCTCTATGGCTACACCTTC. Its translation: CASSQEGTRLYGYTF.

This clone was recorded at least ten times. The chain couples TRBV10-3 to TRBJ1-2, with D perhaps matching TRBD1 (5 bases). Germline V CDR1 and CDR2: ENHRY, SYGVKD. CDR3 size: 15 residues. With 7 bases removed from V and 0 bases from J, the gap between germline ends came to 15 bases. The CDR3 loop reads CAITGGDSANYGYTF. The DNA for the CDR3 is TGTGCCATCACCGGAGGGGACTCGGCTAACTATGGCTACACCTTC.